The text below deals with one T cell receptor beta chain. Original methodology: The authors estimated nucleated cell counts from reference gene primer amplification. Only in-frame clones appear in the TCRdb table, and some are missing; sequencing was by immunoSEQ multiplex PCR. V and J calls and clone size are as listed in that table; D and trimming were resolved from the DNA. The sample consists of 250,000 or so clones, 88% of them appearing once. The data were obtained in a study of blood T cell repertoires in COVID-19. Whole-study context: The origin of the acute and convalescent COVID-19 samples was the United States, Italy and Spain. PBMCs, B-cell-depleted T cells, or T cells were the source of the cDNA or gDNA that made up the material.

CDR3 length equals 14 residues. V was shortened by 3 bases and J by 7 bases, with 14 bases between the two germline ends. Germline V gene sequence: CDR1 SGDLS, CDR2 YYNGEE. V usage is TRBV9 and J usage is TRBJ1-3; D is uncertain. Material for sequencing was peripheral blood. This receptor was obtained from a woman in her twenties or thirties with acute or convalescent COVID-19. This CDR3 reads CASSGKGGHNTIYF. CDR3 nucleotides: TGTGCCAGCAGCGGAAAGGGAGGTCATAACACCATATATTTT. Supplemented by reference TRBV9 and TRBJ1-3, the full variable domain reads DSGVTQTPKHLITATGQRVTLRCSPRSGDLSVYWYQQSLDQGLQFLIQYYNGEERAKGNILERFSAQQFPDLHSELNLSSLELGDSALYFCASSGKGGHNTIYFGEGSWLTVV.